These 27 T cell receptor beta chains were all obtained from the same sample, sequenced in a study of T cell changes during pregnancy in multiple sclerosis. Clones were sequenced by immunoSEQ multiplex PCR, and TCRdb holds only the in-frame ones, with some missing. This sample has 55,000 to 75,000 clones, with 91% found just once. Sequencing was performed on peripheral blood, taken after pregnancy. The receptors were sampled from a female donor in good health, enrolled as a control in a pregnancy study.

The chain couples TRBV30 to TRBJ2-5; D gene unclear. The J call may be wrong; the DNA end is better matched by TRBJ2-7. Germline V gene data show CDR1 as GTSNPN and CDR2 as SVGIG (reference sequence). CDR3 length: 13 residues. In nucleotides, the CDR3 is TGTGCCTGGAGTGTACTACCGCCCTACGAGCAGTACTTC. Residues: CAWSVLPPYEQYF.

This chain joins TRBV9 and TRBJ2-2; 8 nucleotides line up with TRBD1. From germline, CDR1 is SGDLS and CDR2 YYNGEE. With 0 bases clipped from V and 15 bases from J, the junction kept 7 bases outside the gene matches. CDR3 length: 13 amino acids. The CDR3 loop is CASSVEGQGAMFF. The CDR3 DNA reads as TGTGCCAGCAGCGTAGAAGGTCAGGGGGCGATGTTTTTT.

This chain joins TRBV5-5 and TRBJ1-1, with a possible D match to TRBD1 (5 bases). CDR3 length equals 14 residues. Germline V lookup: CDR1 SGHKS, CDR2 YYEKEE (reference sequence). The ends were cut back, 2 bases at V and 3 bases at J, with 11 bases in the middle. CDR3 protein: CASSFKGGDTEAFF. The CDR3 nucleotides are TGTGCCAGCAGCTTCAAGGGAGGGGACACTGAAGCTTTCTTT.

The chain links TRBV2 to TRBJ1-2, with D tentatively TRBD1 (6 bases). The V end was cut by 7 bases, the J end by 1 base, with 13 bases between. Germline CDR1 is SNHLY and CDR2 is FYNNEI. The CDR3 sequence is 14 residues long. CDR3 amino acids: CASNRQVINYGYTF. In DNA, the CDR3 is TGTGCCAGCAACAGACAGGTTATTAACTATGGCTACACCTTC.

The V and J genes are TRBV29-1 and TRBJ1-1; TRBD1 agrees at 10 bases. Germline V lookup: CDR1 SQVTM, CDR2 ANQGSEA. V was pared by 2 bases and J by 2 bases, with 8 bases of the junction left unmatched. The CDR3 is 16 amino acids. The DNA of the CDR3 is TGCAGCGTTGAAACACCGGGACAGGGGACTAACACTGAAGCTTTCTTT. Its translation is CSVETPGQGTNTEAFF.

This chain joins TRBV27 and TRBJ2-7; no definite D call. The ends were cut back, 7 bases at V and 7 bases at J, with 23 bases in the middle. The CDR3 has 15 amino acids. The germline gives CDR1 MNHEY, CDR2 SMNVEV (reference sequence). CDR3 in DNA: TGTGCCAGCATAGTCGCTGCCGGAGCGACGGGTGAGCAGTACTTC. Its translation is CASIVAAGATGEQYF.

V gene TRBV14 combines with J gene TRBJ2-5, with TRBD1 matching over 8 bases. The CDR3 consists of 16 residues. Germline-derived CDR1 and CDR2 are SGHDN and FVKESK. Germline trimming cut 4 bases from V and 1 base from J; bases unmatched to any gene: 8. The chain's CDR3 is CASSRRTGSLQETQYF. CDR3 sequence (DNA): TGTGCCAGCAGCCGCCGGACAGGGTCCCTCCAAGAGACCCAGTACTTC.

The rearrangement links TRBV7-8 to TRBJ2-7, with 12 bases identical to TRBD1. Germline values: CDR1 SGHVS, CDR2 FQNEAQ. The CDR3 runs 17 residues. Trimming cost V 4 bases and J 4 bases; bases outside gene matches: 11. CDR3 protein: CASSSEGGTGGLYEQYF. The CDR3 region has the DNA TGTGCCAGCAGCTCAGAGGGGGGGACAGGGGGCTTGTACGAGCAGTACTTC.

The chain joins TRBV7-2 to TRBJ1-1; D is undetermined. Germline V gives CDR1 SGHTA, CDR2 FQGNSA. This CDR3 comprises 14 residues. Trimming pared 1 base from V and 1 base from J, leaving 7 bases between. CDR3 sequence: CASSLVIRNTEAFF. CDR3 bases: TGTGCCAGCAGCTTAGTCATCAGGAACACTGAAGCTTTCTTT.

The chain employs TRBV7-9 and TRBJ2-3; no reliable D call. The germline V and J ends were trimmed by 8 bases and 0 bases, with 18 bases remaining between them. Germline V CDR1 and CDR2: SEHNR, FQNEAQ (reference sequence). This CDR3 contains 16 residues. Written as DNA, the CDR3 is TGTGCCAGCGGGCGTCCGTGGATCACTAGCACAGATACGCAGTATTTT. It specifies CASGRPWITSTDTQYF.

The V call is TRBV5-1, the J call TRBJ2-1; tentative D call: TRBD1 (6 bases). The CDR3 consists of 15 residues. Trimming left V 0 bases short and J 6 bases short, with 13 bases between. Per the germline V gene, CDR1 is SGHRS and CDR2 is YFSETQ. The DNA for the CDR3 is TGCGCCAGCAGCTTGGGGCAGGGGAGCCGCAATGAGCAGTTCTTC. It codes for CASSLGQGSRNEQFF.

The rearrangement uses TRBV4-3 and TRBJ1-6; D might be TRBD1 (5 bases). Trimming stripped 4 bases from V and 5 bases from J, with 9 bases between. Germline CDR1 is LGHNA and CDR2 is YSLEER. CDR3 length: 14 residues. CDR3 nucleotides: TGCGCCAGCAGCCGGGGGGGACATAATTCACCCCTCCACTTT. It yields the protein CASSRGGHNSPLHF.

The chain employs TRBV7-2 and TRBJ1-2; D might be TRBD1 (5 bases). Germline lookup yields CDR1 SGHTA and CDR2 FQGNSA. Trimming took 4 bases from V and 3 from J, leaving 12 bases between them. The CDR3 has 14 amino acids. The DNA of the CDR3 is TGTGCCAGCAGCTCTTACACGGGGGACTATGGCTACACCTTC. Translation: CASSSYTGDYGYTF.

J is TRBJ1-2 and V is TRBV30, with 9 bases identical to TRBD1. Germline V lookup: CDR1 GTSNPN, CDR2 SVGIG (reference sequence). V shed 3 bases, J shed 8 bases, and the junction held 13 bases outside the gene matches. The CDR3 is made up of 15 amino acids. The CDR3 DNA sequence: TGTGCCTGGAGGGAACCCGGGACAGGGAGTAGAGGCTACACCTTC. Its protein product is CAWREPGTGSRGYTF.

The V call is TRBV13, the J call TRBJ2-1, with a tentative D call TRBD2 (5 bases). V lost 5 bases to trimming and J lost 7 bases, with 12 bases between them. Germline assignment: CDR1 PRHDT and CDR2 FYEKMQ (reference sequence). The CDR3 loop spans 13 amino acids. The CDR3 nucleotides read TGTGCCAGCAGCCCCAATGGGGAGAATGAGCAGTTCTTC. It yields the protein CASSPNGENEQFF.

A few counts support this clone. The chain recombines TRBV5-4 with TRBJ2-3; D unclear. Germline V gene sequence: CDR1 SGHNT, CDR2 YYREEE (reference sequence). V dropped 4 bases and J dropped 0 bases, with 9 bases sitting between them. This CDR3 is built from 14 residues. The CDR3 DNA follows: TGTGCCAGCAGCGGCAGATTTAGCACAGATACGCAGTATTTT. Translation gives CASSGRFSTDTQYF.

This chain joins TRBV4-3 and TRBJ1-2, with D perhaps TRBD1 (5 bases). CDR3 length: 17 residues. Germline CDR1 LGHNA, CDR2 YSLEER. V gave up 0 bases and J gave up 6 bases, with 20 bases separating them. The CDR3 region is CASSQEILAGRSDGYTF. CDR3 DNA: TGCGCCAGCAGCCAAGAGATCTTGGCAGGGCGGTCGGATGGCTACACCTTC.

The gene calls are TRBV12-5 and TRBJ2-1; 10 bases align to TRBD1. The CDR3 is 18 amino acids. The germline V gene encodes CDR1 LGHNT and CDR2 FRNRAP. The V and J ends lost 5 bases and 1 base, in that order; junction bases with no gene match: 11. The CDR3 DNA reads TGTGCTAGTGGTCAGCCTCTCGGGACAGGGGTGTCCTACAATGAGCAGTTCTTC. Its translation is CASGQPLGTGVSYNEQFF.

The genes are TRBV6-5 and TRBJ1-5, with D perhaps TRBD1 (6 bases). Germline CDR1 MNHEY, CDR2 SVGAGI. The CDR3 loop spans 15 amino acids. V lost 5 bases and J 2 bases, leaving 13 bases between the germline ends. The CDR3 loop is CASSPDRPRNQPQHF. CDR3 coding DNA: TGTGCCAGCAGTCCCGACAGGCCTCGCAATCAGCCCCAGCATTTT.

The chain combines TRBV18 with TRBJ2-3; 11 nucleotides agree with TRBD2. CDR1 and CDR2 (germline): KGHSH, LQKENI. The CDR3 runs to 14 residues. Losses at the gene ends were 8 bases for V and 0 bases for J; bases not matched to a gene: 1. CDR3 residues: CASRLAGSTDTQYF. DNA for the CDR3: TGTGCCAGCCGACTAGCGGGGAGCACAGATACGCAGTATTTT.

The V gene is TRBV7-9, the J gene TRBJ1-1; a weak D match, TRBD1 (5 bases). The CDR3 totals 14 residues. The germline V gene has CDR1 SEHNR and CDR2 FQNEAQ (reference sequence). The V gene lost 5 bases and the J gene lost 6 bases, with 16 bases spanning the gap. CDR3 sequence reads: CASSRPDRFPEAFF. Here the CDR3 DNA reads TGTGCCAGCAGCAGACCCGACAGATTCCCTGAAGCTTTCTTT.

The rearrangement joins TRBV4-3 to TRBJ2-3; 12 bases agree with TRBD2. Germline V gene lookup returns CDR1 LGHNA and CDR2 YSLEER. The CDR3 spans 16 residues. Losses at the gene ends were 0 bases for V and 5 bases for J; bases not matched to a gene: 3. The CDR3 bases are TGCGCCAGCAGCCAAGATTCTAGCGGGGGGGGAGATACGCAGTATTTT. This codes for CASSQDSSGGGDTQYF.

This clone appeared a few times. V is TRBV30 and J is TRBJ1-1, with a tentative D call TRBD1 (6 bases). This CDR3 is built from 14 residues. Trimming pared 0 bases from V and 5 bases from J, leaving 13 bases between. Per germline, CDR1 GTSNPN and CDR2 SVGIG (reference sequence). The CDR3: CAWSVVRGMTEAFF. Written as DNA, the CDR3 is TGTGCCTGGAGTGTAGTCAGGGGTATGACTGAAGCTTTCTTT.

The V gene is TRBV6-1, the J gene TRBJ1-2; unclear D gene. This CDR3 region has 15 residues. Germline V gene lookup returns CDR1 MNHNS and CDR2 SASEGT. The V and J ends lost 0 bases and 2 bases respectively, with 10 bases between them. This CDR3 reads CASSEALNSNYGYTF. The CDR3 DNA sequence: TGTGCCAGCAGTGAAGCGCTGAACAGCAACTATGGCTACACCTTC.

The chain combines TRBV6-5 with TRBJ1-1; D is possibly TRBD1 (6 bases). V was shortened by 0 bases and J by 3 bases, with 11 bases between the two germline ends. The germline CDR1 and CDR2 sequences are MNHEY and SVGAGI. This CDR3 region has 15 residues. CDR3 amino acids: CASSYSAGADTEAFF. DNA of the CDR3: TGTGCCAGCAGTTACTCGGCAGGGGCAGACACTGAAGCTTTCTTT.

V usage is TRBV30 and J usage is TRBJ2-5, with TRBD2 as a possible D gene (6 bases). Trimming cost V 0 bases and J 4 bases, with 9 bases left between them. Germline V gives CDR1 GTSNPN, CDR2 SVGIG (reference sequence). The CDR3 contains 13 residues. The CDR3 protein is CAWSVAGPETQYF. The CDR3 region has the DNA TGTGCCTGGAGTGTGGCGGGGCCAGAGACCCAGTACTTC.

This chain uses TRBV10-3 with TRBJ2-7; 7 bases match TRBD2. The CDR3 loop spans 16 amino acids. CDR1 is ENHRY, CDR2 SYGVKD, per germline. The J segment lost 3 bases and the V segment lost 0 bases, leaving 8 bases of the junction unmatched. The CDR3 loop is CAISESVWEGFYEQYF. CDR3 nucleotide sequence: TGTGCCATCAGTGAGTCGGTCTGGGAGGGCTTCTACGAGCAGTACTTC.